The 18 T cell receptor beta chains listed next were all sequenced from one sample in a study of blood T cell repertoires in COVID-19. TCRdb keeps only in-frame clones here, not all; method: immunoSEQ multiplex PCR. Altogether about 56,000 clones are present, over 75% being singletons, with the ten largest covering roughly 4%. Sequencing was performed on peripheral blood. The source of these receptors is a man aged 45-65 years with active COVID-19.

The chain is built from TRBV9 and TRBJ2-5; 8 nucleotides match TRBD2. CDR1 SGDLS and CDR2 YYNGEE come from the germline V gene. V trimming: 4 bases; J trimming: 4 bases; junction bases outside the gene matches: 9. This CDR3 is built from 15 residues. CDR3 amino acids: CASSTAGTRAETQYF. The CDR3 bases are TGTGCCAGCAGCACTGCCGGGACTAGAGCAGAGACCCAGTACTTC.

This chain connects TRBV24-1 to TRBJ1-1; D is uncertain. Germline V CDR1 and CDR2: KGHDR, SFDVKD. Trimming removed 4 bases from V and 5 bases from J, with 16 bases in between. This CDR3 has 15 residues. The CDR3, as DNA: TGTGCCACCAGTGACCCGGGAGGGAGGGAAACTGAAGCTTTCTTT. Translating it yields CATSDPGGRETEAFF.

The V and J genes are TRBV14 and TRBJ1-1; 7 bases fit TRBD1. Losses at the gene ends were 4 bases for V and 6 bases for J; bases not matched to a gene: 5. CDR3 length equals 13 residues. Germline CDR1 SGHDN, CDR2 FVKESK. CDR3 bases: TGTGCCAGCAGCCTCGCCAGGGGGGCTGAAGCTTTCTTT. Protein sequence: CASSLARGAEAFF. Based on the CDR3 plus reference TRBV14 and TRBJ1-1, the full variable domain is EAGVTQFPSHSVIEKGQTVTLRCDPISGHDNLYWYRRVMGKEIKFLLHFVKESKQDESGMPNNRFLAERTGGTYSTLKVQPAELEDSGVYFCASSLARGAEAFFGQGTRLTVV.

The J gene is TRBJ1-2, the V gene TRBV18, with 9 bases that match TRBD1. The trim removed 4 bases at V and 6 bases at J, leaving 15 bases unmatched. Per the germline V gene, CDR1 is KGHSH and CDR2 is LQKENI. The CDR3 length is 17 residues. The CDR3: CASSHFGTGIGAHGYTF. The CDR3 nucleotides read TGTGCCAGCTCACACTTCGGGACAGGGATAGGGGCCCATGGCTACACCTTC.

In this sample, this clone turned up once. V and J are TRBV4-1 and TRBJ1-4; maybe TRBD1 (6 bases). V was pared by 4 bases and J by 8 bases, with 14 bases between. The CDR3 length is 14 residues. Germline V lookup: CDR1 MGHRA, CDR2 YSYEKL. This CDR3 is CASSPGQIGEKLFF. The CDR3 DNA reads TGCGCCAGCAGCCCAGGACAGATTGGGGAAAAACTGTTTTTT.

This sequence joins TRBV6-1 and TRBJ1-1; D gene ambiguous. V was clipped by 3 bases and J by 1 base, with 6 bases between them. CDR1 is MNHNS and CDR2 is SASEGT in the germline V gene. This CDR3 comprises 13 residues. The CDR3 sequence is CASSDTENTEAFF. The CDR3 DNA sequence: TGTGCCAGCAGTGATACAGAGAACACTGAAGCTTTCTTT.

This rearrangement joins TRBV19 to TRBJ1-1; 10 nucleotides match TRBD1. The CDR3 is 15 residues long. CDR1 and CDR2 (germline): LNHDA, SQIVND (reference sequence). V trimming: 6 bases; J trimming: 0 bases; junction bases outside the gene matches: 4. The CDR3 sequence is CASRTGTGVNTEAFF. CDR3 in DNA: TGTGCCAGTAGGACGGGGACAGGGGTGAACACTGAAGCTTTCTTT.

This clone showed up just once. The rearrangement links TRBV3-1 (or the pseudogene TRBV3-2) to TRBJ2-5; maybe TRBD2 (6 bases). V was clipped by 4 bases and J by 2 bases, with 14 bases between them. Germline CDR1 and CDR2: LGHDT and YNNKEL (reference sequence). There are 15 residues in the CDR3. The CDR3 nucleotides are TGTGCCAGCAGCCCTCGAAACGGAGGGCAAGAGACCCAGTACTTC. Translating gives CASSPRNGGQETQYF.

The V gene is TRBV5-5, the J gene TRBJ2-5; D gene uncertain. The ends were cut back, 5 bases at V and 4 bases at J, with 15 bases in the middle. Germline V gives CDR1 SGHKS, CDR2 YYEKEE (reference sequence). The CDR3 has 14 amino acids. The CDR3 sequence: CASRKSYDLETQYF. CDR3 sequence (DNA): TGTGCCAGCAGAAAGTCATACGACTTAGAGACCCAGTACTTC.

J is TRBJ2-5 and V is TRBV25-1; D unresolved. V lost 0 bases to trimming and J lost 5 bases, with 13 bases between them. The CDR3 spans 15 residues. Germline V gives CDR1 MGHDK, CDR2 SYGVNS. In DNA, the CDR3 is TGTGCCAGCAGTGAATATATATCTAGTCGGGAGACCCAGTACTTC. Its translation: CASSEYISSRETQYF.

V is TRBV5-4 and J is TRBJ1-4; D is uncertain. Germline assignment: CDR1 SGHNT and CDR2 YYREEE (reference sequence). Trimming cost V 3 bases and J 0 bases, with 6 bases left between them. The CDR3 totals 14 residues. The CDR3 is CASSSSATNEKLFF. The CDR3, as DNA: TGTGCCAGCAGCTCCAGCGCAACTAATGAAAAACTGTTTTTT. Supplemented by reference TRBV5-4 and TRBJ1-4, the full variable domain reads ETGVTQSPTHLIKTRGQQVTLRCSSQSGHNTVSWYQQALGQGPQFIFQYYREEENGRGNFPPRFSGLQFPNYSSELNVNALELDDSALYLCASSSSATNEKLFFGSGTQLSVL.

The gene calls are TRBV19 and TRBJ2-2, with TRBD2 matching 11 bases. V shed 7 bases and J 7 bases; nucleotides not matched to a gene: 5. The germline V gene encodes CDR1 LNHDA and CDR2 SQIVND (reference sequence). This CDR3 contains 14 residues. CDR3 nucleotides: TGTGCCAGTACTAGCGGGGGGACGAGCGGGGAGCTGTTTTTT. It yields the protein CASTSGGTSGELFF.

This sequence joins TRBV5-4 and TRBJ2-4; maybe TRBD2 (5 bases). V lost 4 bases to trimming and J lost 3 bases, with 14 bases between them. There are 15 residues in the CDR3. CDR1 and CDR2 (germline): SGHNT, YYREEE (reference sequence). Written as DNA, the CDR3 is TGTGCCAGCAGCGCAGAACTGGGAGTCAAAAACATTCAGTACTTC. Protein: CASSAELGVKNIQYF.

CDR3 loop: CASSQDGSGGIIGELFF. The CDR3, as DNA: TGCGCCAGCAGCCAAGATGGTAGCGGGGGCATAATCGGGGAGCTGTTTTTT. This chain joins TRBV4-3 and TRBJ2-2; 9 nucleotides match TRBD2. CDR1 is LGHNA and CDR2 is YSLEER in the germline V gene. The CDR3 is made up of 17 amino acids. J gave up 7 bases and V 0 bases, and 9 bases lay outside the gene matches.

V and J are TRBV9 and TRBJ1-2; D is uncertain. Germline V gives CDR1 SGDLS, CDR2 YYNGEE. The CDR3 sequence is 13 residues long. The germline V and J ends were trimmed by 6 bases and 4 bases, with 13 bases remaining between them. DNA of the CDR3: TGTGCCAGCAAAAACTACTTTACCTATGGCTACACCTTC. This encodes CASKNYFTYGYTF.

V usage is TRBV12-3 or TRBV12-4 and J usage is TRBJ2-7, with D possibly being TRBD1 (6 bases). The CDR3 loop spans 12 amino acids. V dropped 5 bases and J dropped 9 bases, with 14 bases sitting between them. CDR3 loop: CASSPTGTRQYF. The CDR3 DNA is TGTGCCAGCAGTCCGACAGGTACGAGGCAGTACTTC.

This chain connects TRBV6-2 or TRBV6-3 to TRBJ2-7; a weak D match, TRBD1 (5 bases). V lost 2 bases to trimming and J lost 0 bases, with 11 bases between them. This CDR3 region has 15 residues. Germline V gives CDR1 MNHEY, CDR2 SVGEGT. For the CDR3, the DNA is TGTGCCAGCAGTTACGCAGGGTCGGACTCCTACGAGCAGTACTTC. Amino acid sequence: CASSYAGSDSYEQYF.

The chain is built from TRBV18 and TRBJ1-6; 7 positions agree with TRBD1. Germline CDR1 KGHSH, CDR2 LQKENI. There are 16 residues in the CDR3. Trimming cost V 3 bases and J 9 bases; bases outside gene matches: 11. The CDR3 sequence: CASSPGPGQSGSPLHF. DNA of the CDR3: TGTGCCAGCTCACCCGGTCCGGGACAGTCGGGTTCACCCCTCCACTTT.